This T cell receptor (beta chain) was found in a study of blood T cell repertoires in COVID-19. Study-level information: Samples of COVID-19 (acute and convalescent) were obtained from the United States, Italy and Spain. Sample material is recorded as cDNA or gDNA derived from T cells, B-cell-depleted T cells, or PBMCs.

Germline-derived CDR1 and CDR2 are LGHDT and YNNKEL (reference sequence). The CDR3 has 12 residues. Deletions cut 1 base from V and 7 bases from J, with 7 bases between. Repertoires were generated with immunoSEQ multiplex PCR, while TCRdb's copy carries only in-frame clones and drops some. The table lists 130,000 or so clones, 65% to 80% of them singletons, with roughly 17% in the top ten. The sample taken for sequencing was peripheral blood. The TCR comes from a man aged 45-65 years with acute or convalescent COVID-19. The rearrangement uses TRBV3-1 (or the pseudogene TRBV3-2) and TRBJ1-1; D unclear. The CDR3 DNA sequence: TGTGCCAGCAGCCAAGGGGCAGGTGAAGCTTTCTTT. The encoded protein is CASSQGAGEAFF.